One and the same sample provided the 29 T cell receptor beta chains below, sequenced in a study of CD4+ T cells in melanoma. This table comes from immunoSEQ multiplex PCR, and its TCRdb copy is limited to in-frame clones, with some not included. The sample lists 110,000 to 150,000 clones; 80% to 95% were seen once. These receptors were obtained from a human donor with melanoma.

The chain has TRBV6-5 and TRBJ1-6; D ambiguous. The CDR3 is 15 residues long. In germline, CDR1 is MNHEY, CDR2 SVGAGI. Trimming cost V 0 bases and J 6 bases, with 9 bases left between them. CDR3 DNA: TGTGCCAGCAGTTACTCAGGGCCGAGTAATTCACCCCTCCACTTT. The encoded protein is CASSYSGPSNSPLHF.

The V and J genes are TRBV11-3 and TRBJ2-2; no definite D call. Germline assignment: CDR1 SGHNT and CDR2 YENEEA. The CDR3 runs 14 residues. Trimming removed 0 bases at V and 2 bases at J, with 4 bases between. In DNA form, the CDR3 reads TGTGCCAGCAGCTTAGAGTTAAACACCGGGGAGCTGTTTTTT. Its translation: CASSLELNTGELFF. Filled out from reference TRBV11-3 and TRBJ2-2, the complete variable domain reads EAGVVQSPRYKIIEKKQPVAFWCNPISGHNTLYWYLQNLGQGPELLIRYENEEAVDDSQLPKDRFSAERLKGVDSTLKIQPAELGDSAVYLCASSLELNTGELFFGEGSRLTVL.

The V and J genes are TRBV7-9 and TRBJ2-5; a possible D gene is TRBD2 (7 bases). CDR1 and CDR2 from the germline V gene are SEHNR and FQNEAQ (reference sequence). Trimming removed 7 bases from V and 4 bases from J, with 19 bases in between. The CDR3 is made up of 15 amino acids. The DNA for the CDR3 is TGTGCCAGCACCTTCACTCAAGGGGGGGGAGAGACCCAGTACTTC. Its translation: CASTFTQGGGETQYF.

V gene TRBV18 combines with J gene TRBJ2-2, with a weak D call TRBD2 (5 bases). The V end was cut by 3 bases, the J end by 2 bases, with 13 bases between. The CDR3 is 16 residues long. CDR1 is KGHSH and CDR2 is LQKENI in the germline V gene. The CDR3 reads CASSPGLASNTGELFF. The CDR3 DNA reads TGTGCCAGCTCACCTGGACTCGCTTCAAACACCGGGGAGCTGTTTTTT.

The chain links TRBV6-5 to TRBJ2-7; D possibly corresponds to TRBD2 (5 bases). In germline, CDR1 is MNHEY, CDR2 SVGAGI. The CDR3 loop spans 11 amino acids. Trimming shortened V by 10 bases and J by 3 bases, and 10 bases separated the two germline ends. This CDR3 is CATGLNYEQYF. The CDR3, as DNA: TGTGCCACCGGACTGAACTACGAGCAGTACTTC.

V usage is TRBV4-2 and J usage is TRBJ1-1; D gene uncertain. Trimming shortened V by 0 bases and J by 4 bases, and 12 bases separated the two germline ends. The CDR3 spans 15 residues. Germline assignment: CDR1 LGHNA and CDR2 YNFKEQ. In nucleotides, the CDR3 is TGTGCCAGCAGCCAAGAATCAACACGTACCACTGAAGCTTTCTTT. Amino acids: CASSQESTRTTEAFF.

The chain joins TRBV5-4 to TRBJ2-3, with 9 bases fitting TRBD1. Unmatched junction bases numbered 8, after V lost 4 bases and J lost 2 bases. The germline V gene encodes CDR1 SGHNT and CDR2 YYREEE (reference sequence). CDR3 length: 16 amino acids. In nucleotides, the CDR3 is TGTGCCAGCAGCCCCCCCGGGACAGGGTTCACAGATACGCAGTATTTT. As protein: CASSPPGTGFTDTQYF.

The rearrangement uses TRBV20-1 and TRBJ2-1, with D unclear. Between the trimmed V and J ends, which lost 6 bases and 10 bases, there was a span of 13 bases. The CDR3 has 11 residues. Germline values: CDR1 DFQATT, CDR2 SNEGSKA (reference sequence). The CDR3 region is CSAWSRGEQFF. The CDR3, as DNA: TGCAGTGCGTGGAGCCGCGGCGAGCAGTTCTTC.

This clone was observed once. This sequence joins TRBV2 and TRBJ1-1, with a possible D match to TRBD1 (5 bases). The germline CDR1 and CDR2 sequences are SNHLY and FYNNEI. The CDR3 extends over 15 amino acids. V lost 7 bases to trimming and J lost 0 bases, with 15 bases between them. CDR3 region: CASKGEEVVNTEAFF. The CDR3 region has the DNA TGTGCCAGCAAAGGGGAGGAGGTTGTGAACACTGAAGCTTTCTTT.

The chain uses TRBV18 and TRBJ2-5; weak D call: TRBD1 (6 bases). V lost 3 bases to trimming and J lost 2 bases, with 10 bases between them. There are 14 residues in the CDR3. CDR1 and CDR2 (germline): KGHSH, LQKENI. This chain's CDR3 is CASSPAGQQETQYF. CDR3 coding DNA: TGTGCCAGCTCACCGGCAGGACAGCAAGAGACCCAGTACTTC.

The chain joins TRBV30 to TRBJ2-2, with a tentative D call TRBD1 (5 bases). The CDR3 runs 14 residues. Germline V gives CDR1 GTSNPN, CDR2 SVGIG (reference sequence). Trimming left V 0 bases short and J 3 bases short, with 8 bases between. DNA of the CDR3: TGTGCCTGGAGTGTGGGGCAGGACACCGGGGAGCTGTTTTTT. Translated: CAWSVGQDTGELFF.

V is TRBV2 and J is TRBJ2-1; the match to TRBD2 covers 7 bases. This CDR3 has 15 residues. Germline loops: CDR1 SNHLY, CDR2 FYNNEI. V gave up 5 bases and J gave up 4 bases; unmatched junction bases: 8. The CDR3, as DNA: TGTGCCAGCAGTTATACGGGGGGTTCGTACAATGAGCAGTTCTTC. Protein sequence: CASSYTGGSYNEQFF.

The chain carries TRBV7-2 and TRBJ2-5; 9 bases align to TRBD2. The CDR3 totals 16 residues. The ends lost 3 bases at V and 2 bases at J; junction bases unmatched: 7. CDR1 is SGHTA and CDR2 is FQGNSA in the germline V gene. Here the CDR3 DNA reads TGTGCCAGCAGCTTTTCGGCGGGGGGGCTTCAAGAGACCCAGTACTTC. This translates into CASSFSAGGLQETQYF.

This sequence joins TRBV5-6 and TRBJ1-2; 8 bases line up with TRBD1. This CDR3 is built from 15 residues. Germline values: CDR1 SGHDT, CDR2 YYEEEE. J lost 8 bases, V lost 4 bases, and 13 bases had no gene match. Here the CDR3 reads CASSPSGTGRAGYTF. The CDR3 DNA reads TGTGCCAGCAGCCCCTCGGGGACAGGACGGGCGGGCTACACCTTC.

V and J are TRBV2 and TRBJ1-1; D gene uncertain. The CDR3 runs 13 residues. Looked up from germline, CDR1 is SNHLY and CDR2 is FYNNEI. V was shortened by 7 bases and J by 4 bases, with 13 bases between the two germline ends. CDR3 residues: CASNLQESTEAFF. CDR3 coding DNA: TGTGCCAGCAACCTTCAGGAATCCACTGAAGCTTTCTTT. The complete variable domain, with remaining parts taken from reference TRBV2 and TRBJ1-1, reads EPEVTQTPSHQVTQMGQEVILRCVPISNHLYFYWYRQILGQKVEFLVSFYNNEISEKSEIFDDQFSVERPDGSNFTLKIRSTKLEDSAMYFCASNLQESTEAFFGQGTRLTVV.

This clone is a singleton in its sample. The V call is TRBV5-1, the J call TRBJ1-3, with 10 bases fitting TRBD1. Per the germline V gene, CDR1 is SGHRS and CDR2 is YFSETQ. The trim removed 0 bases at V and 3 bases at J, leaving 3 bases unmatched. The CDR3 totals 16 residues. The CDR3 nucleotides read TGCGCCAGCAGCTTGGTGGGACAGGGGCTTGGAAACACCATATATTTT. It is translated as CASSLVGQGLGNTIYF.

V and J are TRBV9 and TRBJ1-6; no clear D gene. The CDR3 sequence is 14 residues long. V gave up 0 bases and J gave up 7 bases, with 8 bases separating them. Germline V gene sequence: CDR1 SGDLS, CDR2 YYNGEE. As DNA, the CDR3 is TGTGCCAGCAGCGTAGGGACTCCCAATTCACCCCTCCACTTT. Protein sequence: CASSVGTPNSPLHF.

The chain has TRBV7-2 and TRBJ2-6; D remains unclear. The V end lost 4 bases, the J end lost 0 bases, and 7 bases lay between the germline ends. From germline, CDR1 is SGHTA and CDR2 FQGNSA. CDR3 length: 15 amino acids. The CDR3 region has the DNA TGTGCCAGCAGCTCAACAGCCTCTGGGGCCAACGTCCTGACTTTC. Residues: CASSSTASGANVLTF.

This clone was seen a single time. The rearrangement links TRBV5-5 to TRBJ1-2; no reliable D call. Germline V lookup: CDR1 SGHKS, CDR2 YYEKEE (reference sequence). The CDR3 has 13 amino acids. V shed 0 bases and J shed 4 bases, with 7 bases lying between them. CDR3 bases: TGTGCCAGCAGCTTGGGCCTCAGCTATGGCTACACCTTC. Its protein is CASSLGLSYGYTF.

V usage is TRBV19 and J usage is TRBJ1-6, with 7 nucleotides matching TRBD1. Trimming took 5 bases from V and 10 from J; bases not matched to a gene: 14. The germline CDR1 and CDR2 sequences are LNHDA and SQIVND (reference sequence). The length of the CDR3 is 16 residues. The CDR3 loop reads CASSAQGVLEGSPLHF. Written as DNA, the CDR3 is TGTGCCAGTAGTGCGCAGGGGGTCCTAGAAGGGTCACCCCTCCACTTT. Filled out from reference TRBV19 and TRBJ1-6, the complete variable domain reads DGGITQSPKYLFRKEGQNVTLSCEQNLNHDAMYWYRQDPGQGLRLIYYSQIVNDFQKGDIAEGYSVSREKKESFPLTVTSAQKNPTAFYLCASSAQGVLEGSPLHFGNGTRLTVT.

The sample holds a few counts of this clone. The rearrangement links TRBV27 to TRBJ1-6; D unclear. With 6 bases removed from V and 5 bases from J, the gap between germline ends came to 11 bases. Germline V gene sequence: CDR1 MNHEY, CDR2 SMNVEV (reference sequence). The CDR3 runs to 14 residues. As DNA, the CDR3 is TGTGCCAGCAGCCTAAGAGAAAATAATTCACCCCTCCACTTT. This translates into CASSLRENNSPLHF.

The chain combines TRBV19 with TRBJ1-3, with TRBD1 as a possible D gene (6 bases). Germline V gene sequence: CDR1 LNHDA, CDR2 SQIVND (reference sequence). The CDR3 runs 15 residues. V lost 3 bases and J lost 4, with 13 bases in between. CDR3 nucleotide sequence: TGTGCCAGTAGTATTACCAGGGGCATCGGAAACACCATATATTTT. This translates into CASSITRGIGNTIYF.

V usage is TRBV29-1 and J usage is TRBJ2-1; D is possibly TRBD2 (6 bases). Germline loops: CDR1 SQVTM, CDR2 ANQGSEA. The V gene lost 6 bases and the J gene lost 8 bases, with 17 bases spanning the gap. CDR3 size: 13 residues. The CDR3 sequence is CSVDPRTGDEQFF. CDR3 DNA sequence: TGCAGCGTGGACCCTAGGACGGGGGATGAGCAGTTCTTC.

As DNA, the CDR3 is TGTGCCAGCAGCTCGGGAGCTTCTAGCACAGATACGCAGTATTTT. As protein: CASSSGASSTDTQYF. The V call is TRBV11-3, the J call TRBJ2-3, with D maybe TRBD2 (6 bases). Trimming removed 4 bases at V and 0 bases at J, with 11 bases between. Germline V lookup: CDR1 SGHNT, CDR2 YENEEA. This CDR3 is 15 amino acids long.

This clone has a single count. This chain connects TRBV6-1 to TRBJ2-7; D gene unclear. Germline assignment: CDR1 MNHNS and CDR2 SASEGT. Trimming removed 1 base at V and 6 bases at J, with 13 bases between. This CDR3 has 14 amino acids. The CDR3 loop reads CASSEVNWTGEQYF. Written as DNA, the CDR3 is TGTGCCAGCAGTGAAGTAAACTGGACGGGCGAGCAGTACTTC.

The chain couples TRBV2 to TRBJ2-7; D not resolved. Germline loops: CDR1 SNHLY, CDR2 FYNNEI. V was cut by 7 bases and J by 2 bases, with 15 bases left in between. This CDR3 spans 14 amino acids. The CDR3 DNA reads TGTGCCAGCAACGTCCAGCGAGCCCCCTACGAGCAGTACTTC. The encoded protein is CASNVQRAPYEQYF.

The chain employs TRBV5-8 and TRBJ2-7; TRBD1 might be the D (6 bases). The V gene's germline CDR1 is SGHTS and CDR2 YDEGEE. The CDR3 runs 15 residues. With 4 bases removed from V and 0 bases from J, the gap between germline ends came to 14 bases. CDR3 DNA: TGTGCCAGCAGCGACCGGGACACCATCTCCTACGAGCAGTACTTC. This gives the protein CASSDRDTISYEQYF.

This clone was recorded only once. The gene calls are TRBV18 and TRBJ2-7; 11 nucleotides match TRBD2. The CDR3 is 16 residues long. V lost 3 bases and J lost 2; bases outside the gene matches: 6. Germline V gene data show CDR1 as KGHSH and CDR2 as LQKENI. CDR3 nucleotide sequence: TGTGCCAGCTCACCGCTCACTAGCGGGGGTACCTACGAGCAGTACTTC. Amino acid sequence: CASSPLTSGGTYEQYF.

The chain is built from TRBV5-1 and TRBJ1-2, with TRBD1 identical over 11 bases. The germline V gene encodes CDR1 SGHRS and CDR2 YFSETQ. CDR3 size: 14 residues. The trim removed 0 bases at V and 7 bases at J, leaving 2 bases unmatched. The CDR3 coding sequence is TGCGCCAGCAGCTTGGGGACAGGGGGCCCTGGCTACACCTTC. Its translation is CASSLGTGGPGYTF.